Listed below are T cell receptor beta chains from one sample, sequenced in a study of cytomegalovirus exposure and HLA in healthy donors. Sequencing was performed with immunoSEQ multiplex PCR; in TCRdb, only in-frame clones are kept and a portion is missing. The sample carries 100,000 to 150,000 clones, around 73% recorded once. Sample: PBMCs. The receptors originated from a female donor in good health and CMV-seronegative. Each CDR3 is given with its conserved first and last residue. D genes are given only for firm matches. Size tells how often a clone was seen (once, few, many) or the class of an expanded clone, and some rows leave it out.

CASSSQGWSSYNEQFF	TGTGCCAGCAGCTCTCAGGGTTGGAGCTCCTACAATGAGCAGTTCTTC	TRBJ2-1	.	.	TRBV7-3
CASSTSGLAGGQETQYF	TGTGCCAGTAGTACCTCTGGACTAGCGGGAGGGCAAGAGACCCAGTACTTC	TRBJ2-5	.	TRBD2	TRBV19
CASSFEGGADTQYF	TGTGCCAGCAGCTTTGAGGGGGGGGCAGATACGCAGTATTTT	TRBJ2-3	.	.	TRBV11-2
CASSPLLRGARLGYTF	TGTGCCAGTAGCCCGCTCCTAAGGGGCGCGAGATTGGGCTACACCTTC	TRBJ1-2	.	.	TRBV19
CASSLLDSYEQYF	TGTGCCAGCAGCTTGCTAGATTCCTACGAGCAGTACTTC	TRBJ2-7	.	.	TRBV5-4
CASSYAGALNTEAFF	TGTGCCAGCAGTTATGCGGGGGCTCTGAACACTGAAGCTTTCTTT	TRBJ1-1	.	.	TRBV6-6
CASSIGGPTGETQYF	TGTGCCAGTAGTATAGGGGGTCCTACGGGGGAGACCCAGTACTTC	TRBJ2-5	.	.	TRBV19
CASSLGREGGAFF	TGTGCCAGCAGCTTAGGAAGGGAGGGAGGAGCTTTCTTT	TRBJ1-1	.	.	TRBV7-9
CASSKTSEGSMDEQFF	TGCGCCAGCAGCAAGACTAGCGAAGGTTCTATGGATGAGCAGTTCTTC	TRBJ2-1	.	TRBD2	TRBV4-1
CASSSSGGSYNEQFF	TGTGCCAGCAGCTCTAGCGGGGGCTCCTACAATGAGCAGTTCTTC	TRBJ2-1	.	TRBD2	TRBV7-2
CASSRTGEGGYTF	TGCGCCAGCAGCCGGACAGGGGAGGGCGGCTACACCTTC	TRBJ1-2	once	TRBD1	TRBV5-1
CASSIEKNRGAPQHF	TGTGCCAGTAGTATAGAGAAGAACAGGGGCGCCCCCCAGCATTTT	TRBJ1-5	.	TRBD1	TRBV19
CASSSTGQGSDEQYF	TGTGCCAGCAGCTCAACGGGACAGGGGAGCGACGAGCAGTACTTC	TRBJ2-7	.	TRBD1	TRBV5-6
CASSPGGSSGNTIYF	TGTGCCAGCTCACCAGGCGGGAGCTCTGGAAACACCATATATTTT	TRBJ1-3	.	.	TRBV18
CASGFPGQGKNIQYF	TGTGCTAGTGGTTTCCCCGGCCAGGGCAAAAACATTCAGTACTTC	TRBJ2-4	few	.	TRBV12-5
CSVSRGPALNTEAFF	TGCAGCGTCTCCAGGGGACCGGCACTGAACACTGAAGCTTTCTTT	TRBJ1-1	once	.	TRBV29-1
CASSPPAGELRPQHF	TGTGCCAGCAGCCCTCCGGCAGGCGAGCTTCGGCCCCAGCATTTT	TRBJ1-5	once	.	TRBV7-8
CASSGQVSGINEQFF	TGTGCCAGCAGCGGACAGGTCAGTGGAATCAATGAGCAGTTCTTC	TRBJ2-1	few	.	TRBV9
CASSTTSGRRFYEQFF	TGTGCCAGTAGTACCACTAGCGGGAGACGATTCTATGAGCAGTTCTTC	TRBJ2-1	.	TRBD2	TRBV19
CASKGTGMNTEAFF	TGCGCCAGCAAAGGGACAGGCATGAACACTGAAGCTTTCTTT	TRBJ1-1	.	TRBD1	TRBV10-1
CASSSSIYLNTEAFF	TGTGCCAGCAGTTCGAGCATTTATCTGAACACTGAAGCTTTCTTT	TRBJ1-1	.	.	TRBV6-5
CASSEEMNTEAFF	TGTGCCAGCAGTGAAGAGATGAACACTGAAGCTTTCTTT	TRBJ1-1	.	.	TRBV6-4
CASSLQGAGKDEQYF	TGTGCCAGCAGTTTACAGGGGGCGGGTAAGGACGAGCAGTACTTC	TRBJ2-7	.	TRBD1	TRBV28
CAIVAGPGPNYGYTF	TGTGCCATCGTAGCAGGGCCCGGCCCTAACTATGGCTACACCTTC	TRBJ1-2	.	.	TRBV10-3
CASSLGGVADTQYF	TGTGCCAGCAGCTTAGGGGGGGTGGCAGATACGCAGTATTTT	TRBJ2-3	.	TRBD2	TRBV7-3
CASSQGARDTQYF	TGCGCCAGCAGCCAGGGGGCTAGAGATACGCAGTATTTT	TRBJ2-3	.	TRBD1	TRBV10-1
CSALPPGGYGYTF	TGCAGCGCCCTCCCCCCCGGAGGCTATGGCTACACCTTC	TRBJ1-2	.	.	TRBV29-1
CASSPTEYNEQFF	TGTGCCAGCAGCCCAACAGAGTACAATGAGCAGTTCTTC	TRBJ2-1	.	.	TRBV7-2
CASSIGTGYGYTF	TGTGCCAGTAGTATAGGGACAGGGTATGGCTACACCTTC	TRBJ1-2	few	TRBD1	TRBV19
CASSLVFGGSSYEQYF	TGTGCCAGCAGCTTAGTTTTCGGCGGGAGCTCCTACGAGCAGTACTTC	TRBJ2-7	.	TRBD2	TRBV7-2
CSGTGQNYNEQFF	TGCAGCGGGACGGGACAGAACTACAATGAGCAGTTCTTC	TRBJ2-1	.	TRBD1	TRBV29-1
CASSLGEAYEQYF	TGTGCCAGCAGCTTAGGAGAAGCCTACGAGCAGTACTTC	TRBJ2-7	.	.	TRBV11-2
CASSFGGGGETQYF	TGTGCCAGCAGCTTTGGGGGAGGGGGAGAGACCCAGTACTTC	TRBJ2-5	.	.	TRBV7-9
CAISVSSGANTGELFF	TGTGCCATCAGTGTTTCAAGCGGGGCGAACACCGGGGAGCTGTTTTTT	TRBJ2-2	.	TRBD2	TRBV10-3
CASSLQGDLAKNIQYF	TGTGCCAGCAGCCTGCAGGGGGATCTAGCCAAAAACATTCAGTACTTC	TRBJ2-4	.	TRBD1	TRBV5-5
CASSETTGNYGYTF	TGTGCCAGCAGTGAAACGACAGGGAACTATGGCTACACCTTC	TRBJ1-2	.	TRBD1	TRBV6-1
CASNQGSTEAFF	TGTGCCAGCAATCAGGGTTCCACTGAAGCTTTCTTT	TRBJ1-1	.	.	TRBV28
CASSQGSLAGGGGETQYF	TGTGCCAGCAGCCAAGGGAGTCTAGCGGGAGGGGGGGGAGAGACCCAGTACTTC	TRBJ2-5	.	TRBD2	TRBV4-2
CATSRPQGGWETQYF	TGTGCCACCAGCAGACCTCAGGGAGGTTGGGAGACCCAGTACTTC	TRBJ2-5	.	.	TRBV15
CASSLSQDTSEKLFF	TGTGCCAGTAGTCTCTCTCAAGACACTAGTGAAAAACTGTTTTTT	TRBJ1-4	.	.	TRBV19
CASSSGQWNTEAFF	TGTGCCAGCAGCTCCGGACAGTGGAACACTGAAGCTTTCTTT	TRBJ1-1	.	.	TRBV7-2
CASSRGNEQFF	TGTGCCAGCAGCCGAGGTAATGAGCAGTTCTTC	TRBJ2-1	.	.	TRBV7-2
CASSAAGQGPLNSYEQYF	TGTGCCAGCAGCGCAGCGGGACAGGGGCCACTCAACTCCTACGAGCAGTACTTC	TRBJ2-7	.	TRBD1	TRBV28
CASSLGGSGLGEKLFF	TGCGCCAGCAGCTTGGGAGGGTCGGGCCTTGGGGAAAAACTGTTTTTT	TRBJ1-4	.	.	TRBV5-1
CASGARFSDQPQHF	TGTGCCAGCGGAGCGCGATTCAGCGATCAGCCCCAGCATTTT	TRBJ1-5	.	.	TRBV2
CASSQAGQRGNEQFF	TGTGCCAGCAGCCAAGCGGGCCAGCGGGGCAATGAGCAGTTCTTC	TRBJ2-1	.	TRBD2	TRBV11-3
CASSPGLAGVSDTQYF	TGTGCCAGCAGTCCGGGACTAGCGGGAGTGTCAGATACGCAGTATTTT	TRBJ2-3	.	TRBD2	TRBV14